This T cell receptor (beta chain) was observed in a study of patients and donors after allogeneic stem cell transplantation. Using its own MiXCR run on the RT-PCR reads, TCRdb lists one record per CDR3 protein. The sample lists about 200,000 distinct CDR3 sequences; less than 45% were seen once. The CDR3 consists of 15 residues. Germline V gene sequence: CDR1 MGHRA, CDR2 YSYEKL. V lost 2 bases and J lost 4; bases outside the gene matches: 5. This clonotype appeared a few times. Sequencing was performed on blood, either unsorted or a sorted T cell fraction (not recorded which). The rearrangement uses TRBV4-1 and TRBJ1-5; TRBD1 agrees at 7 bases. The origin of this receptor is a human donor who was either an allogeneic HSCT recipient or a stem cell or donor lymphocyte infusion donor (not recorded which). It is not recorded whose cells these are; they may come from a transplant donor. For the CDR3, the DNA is TGCGCCAGCAGCCAAACGTTGACAGGGAATCAGCCCCAGCATTTT. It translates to CASSQTLTGNQPQHF.